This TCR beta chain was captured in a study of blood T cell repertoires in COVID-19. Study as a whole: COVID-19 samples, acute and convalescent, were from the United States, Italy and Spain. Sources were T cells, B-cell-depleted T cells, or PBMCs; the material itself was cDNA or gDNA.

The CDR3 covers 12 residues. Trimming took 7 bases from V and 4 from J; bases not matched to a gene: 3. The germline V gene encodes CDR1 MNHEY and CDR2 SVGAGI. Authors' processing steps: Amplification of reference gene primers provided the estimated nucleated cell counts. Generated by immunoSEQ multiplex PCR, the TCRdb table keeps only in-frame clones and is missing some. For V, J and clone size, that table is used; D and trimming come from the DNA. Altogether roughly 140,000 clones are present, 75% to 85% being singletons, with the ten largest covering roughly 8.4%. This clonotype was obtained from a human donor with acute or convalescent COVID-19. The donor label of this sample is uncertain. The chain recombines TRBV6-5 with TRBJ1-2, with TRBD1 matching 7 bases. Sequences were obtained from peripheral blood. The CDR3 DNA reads TGTGCCAGCACCGACAGGGTCTATGGCTACACCTTC. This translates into CASTDRVYGYTF.